The rows below give T cell receptor beta chains drawn from one sample of a study of CD8 T cells in ankylosing spondylitis. MiXCR, applied by TCRdb to the 5' RACE reads, yields one record per CDR3 protein. The top ten hold approximately 0.61% of the sample, which has approximately 250,000 distinct CDR3 sequences, 20% to 30% seen once. The material sequenced was blood, either unsorted or a sorted T cell fraction (not recorded which). These receptors originate from a male donor with ankylosing spondylitis or in good health (not recorded which). Each CDR3 is given with its conserved first and last residue. A D gene is named only where the DNA matches it firmly. The size entry is marked missing in some rows and otherwise reads once, few, many or a size class.

TRBJ2-5,TRBV9,-,TRBD2,TGTGCCAGCAGGGCCAGCGGGGGAGAGACCCAGTACTTC,CASRASGGETQYF
TRBJ2-1,TRBV29-1,many,TRBD2,TGCAGCGTTGCGGGACTAGCCCGTAATGAGCAGTTCTTC,CSVAGLARNEQFF
TRBJ2-5,TRBV20-1,-,-,TGCAGTGCTAGGACACATCGAGAGACCCAGTACTTC,CSARTHRETQYF
TRBJ2-7,TRBV29-1,many,TRBD2,TGCAGCGCTGGGACTATCTTGGGCTACGAGCAGTACTTC,CSAGTILGYEQYF
TRBJ2-1,TRBV11-1,many,-,TGTGCCAGCAGCATGGACCAACTCAAGGATGAGCAGTTCTTC,CASSMDQLKDEQFF
TRBJ1-4,TRBV9,-,TRBD1,TGTGCCAGCAGTCCCCGGACAGGGGGGGGTGAAAAACTGTTTTTT,CASSPRTGGGEKLFF
TRBJ2-1,TRBV20-1,many,-,TGCAGTGCTGCTGACCCCGGGACTCGGCAGTTCTTC,CSAADPGTRQFF
TRBJ2-7,TRBV20-1,few,-,TGCAGTGCTGTCCCAGGGGTTTCGTACGAGCAGTACTTC,CSAVPGVSYEQYF
TRBJ1-3,TRBV20-1,once,TRBD1,TGCAGTGCTAGAGATCGCTACAGGGGGTCAGGAAACACCATATATTTT,CSARDRYRGSGNTIYF
TRBJ1-1,TRBV20-1,-,-,TGCAGTGCTACGACGTTTAAAGCTTTCTTT,CSATTFKAFF
TRBJ1-6,TRBV6-5,many,-,TGTGCCAGCAGTTACTTCGAGACAGGAAATTCACCCCTCCACTTT,CASSYFETGNSPLHF
TRBJ2-7,TRBV20-1,-,TRBD2,TGCAGTGCAGAAACGGGACTAGCGGGGGGGCTCTACGAGCAGTACTTC,CSAETGLAGGLYEQYF
TRBJ1-2,TRBV5-1,many,-,TGCGCCAGCAGCTACGGGACATCAGGGGATAACTATGGCTACACCTTC,CASSYGTSGDNYGYTF
TRBJ2-1,TRBV6-1,-,TRBD2,TGTGCCAGCAGGCCCCGAGCGGGGGGTAGTGAGCAGTTCTTC,CASRPRAGGSEQFF
TRBJ1-1,TRBV12-3/TRBV12-4,few,TRBD1,TGTGCCAGCAGCGCCTCCGGGACAGGGGGCCAAGCTTTCTTT,CASSASGTGGQAFF
TRBJ2-3,TRBV29-1,few,-,TGCAGCGTTGCCCAACCTCCCTTGTGGGATACGCAGTATTTT,CSVAQPPLWDTQYF
TRBJ1-6,TRBV3-1,many,TRBD1,TGTGCCAGCAGCCAAGATAGGGGGCGTAATTCACCCCTCCACTTT,CASSQDRGRNSPLHF
TRBJ2-2,TRBV20-1,-,-,TGCAGTGCTAGCCCTAGGGGCAGCCTCGGGGAGCTGTTTTTT,CSASPRGSLGELFF
TRBJ1-5,TRBV20-1,few,-,TGCAGTGCTAGCCATTCCAGGCAGGGCCCCTCCATTAGGCAGCCCCAGCATTTT,CSASHSRQGPSIRQPQHF
TRBJ1-3,TRBV20-1,-,TRBD1,TGCAGTGCTAGTCCGACAGGGGTGGGAAACACCATATATTTT,CSASPTGVGNTIYF
TRBJ1-1,TRBV12-3/TRBV12-4,few,-,TGTGCCAGCCGGCCAGGTAGGGACACTGAAGCTTTCTTT,CASRPGRDTEAFF
TRBJ1-5,TRBV12-3/TRBV12-4,few,-,TGTGCCAGCAGCATGGGACGGACTCAGCCCCAGCATTTT,CASSMGRTQPQHF
TRBJ2-3,TRBV5-1,many,TRBD2,TGCGCCAGCAGCTTAGCGGGGGGCTTTGATGATACGCAGTATTTT,CASSLAGGFDDTQYF
TRBJ1-5,TRBV28,many,-,TGTGCCAGCAGTTTAGGCGAGTATCAGCCCCAGCATTTT,CASSLGEYQPQHF
TRBJ1-6,TRBV30,many,-,TGTGCCTGGAGTGTCGACAGTAACAATTCACCCCTCCACTTT,CAWSVDSNNSPLHF
TRBJ2-2,TRBV6-1,-,TRBD2,TGTGCCAGCAGCCTAGTGCTAGCGGGGGTTACCGGGGAGCTGTTTTTT,CASSLVLAGVTGELFF
TRBJ2-1,TRBV20-1,-,-,TGCAGTGCTGTACACCCGTCCGACAATGAGCAGTTCTTC,CSAVHPSDNEQFF
TRBJ2-1,TRBV29-1,many,-,TGCAGCGTTGAAGATGTCGGTGTATGGCAGTTCTTC,CSVEDVGVWQFF
TRBJ2-7,TRBV29-1,-,TRBD2,TGCAGCGTTGCCAGTTCAAGCGGGGGCCTCTACGAGCAGTACTTC,CSVASSSGGLYEQYF
TRBJ2-3,TRBV20-1,-,TRBD1,TGCAGTGCTAGTGCAGGGACAGGGGAGTTTAGTACGCAGTATTTT,CSASAGTGEFSTQYF
TRBJ2-1,TRBV29-1,many,-,TGCAGCGCGCGGGCCTCTAGGAATGAGCAGTTCTTC,CSARASRNEQFF
TRBJ2-1,TRBV3-1,many,TRBD1,TGTGCCAGCAGCCCGGACAGGGGAGGGTTGGGTGAGCAGTTCTTC,CASSPDRGGLGEQFF
TRBJ2-1,TRBV3-1,-,-,TGTGCCAGCAGCCAAGGCTCCGTCAGGATACACAATGAGCAGTTCTTC,CASSQGSVRIHNEQFF
TRBJ2-5,TRBV14,-,-,TGTGCCAGCAGCCGCATCCAGAACACGGAGACCCAGTACTTC,CASSRIQNTETQYF
TRBJ2-1,TRBV20-1,-,-,TGCAGTGCTTCCCTGGGGCACACGAAGGGCAATGAGCAGTTCTTC,CSASLGHTKGNEQFF
TRBJ1-4,TRBV6-1,few,TRBD1,TGTGCCAGCAGTGACCGAACAGGGGAGGGAAGTGAAAAACTGTTTTTT,CASSDRTGEGSEKLFF
TRBJ2-3,TRBV20-1,-,TRBD2,TGCAGTGCTAGAGATCTAGCGGGGGATTGGGATACGCAGTATTTT,CSARDLAGDWDTQYF
TRBJ2-1,TRBV9,many,-,TGTGCCAGCAGCGTTACAGGGAACTCCTACAATGAGCAGTTCTTC,CASSVTGNSYNEQFF
TRBJ2-7,TRBV6-1,many,-,TGTGCCAGCAGCCAAAGCCAGGGTGGGTACGAGCAGTACTTC,CASSQSQGGYEQYF
TRBJ2-3,TRBV6-1,-,-,TGTGCCAGCAGCCGTCAAGGGGGGCCGGGCACAGATACGCAGTATTTT,CASSRQGGPGTDTQYF
TRBJ2-7,TRBV4-1,many,-,TGCGCCAGCAGCCCCATAGTGACAGGATCGTCCTACGAGCAGTACTTC,CASSPIVTGSSYEQYF
TRBJ2-1,TRBV6-5,few,TRBD1,TGTGCCAGCAGTTCGACAGGGACCTCAGAAAATGAGCAGTTCTTC,CASSSTGTSENEQFF
TRBJ1-4,TRBV7-3,many,-,TGTGCCAGCAGCCTCCTAACGCGGGAGGAAAAACTGTTTTTT,CASSLLTREEKLFF
TRBJ2-1,TRBV20-1,many,TRBD1,TGCAGTGCAAAAGACCAGGGGGCCTCCTACAATGAGCAGTTCTTC,CSAKDQGASYNEQFF